This T cell receptor beta chain was captured by sequencing in a study of CD8 T cells in Susac syndrome. After extraction with the RNeasy kit, about 0.45 to 1 ug of the RNA was reverse transcribed using random hexamers. TCRdb re-analysed the immunoSEQ multiplex PCR reads in MiXCR, keeping a single row per CDR3 protein. Counted here are around 140,000 distinct CDR3 sequences, roughly 95% occurring once; the ten biggest clones make up over 0.07%. Germline CDR1 is SQVTM and CDR2 is ANQGSEA. Trimming cost V 3 bases and J 6 bases, with 9 bases left between them. This CDR3 has 12 amino acids. The specimen sequenced was CD4+ T cells from PBMCs. This chain connects TRBV29-1 to TRBJ1-5, with D perhaps matching TRBD1 (5 bases). The TCR sequence derives from a human donor in good health. The CDR3 nucleotides are TGCAGCGTTGACAGGGTTGGTCAGCCCCAGCATTTT. This encodes CSVDRVGQPQHF.